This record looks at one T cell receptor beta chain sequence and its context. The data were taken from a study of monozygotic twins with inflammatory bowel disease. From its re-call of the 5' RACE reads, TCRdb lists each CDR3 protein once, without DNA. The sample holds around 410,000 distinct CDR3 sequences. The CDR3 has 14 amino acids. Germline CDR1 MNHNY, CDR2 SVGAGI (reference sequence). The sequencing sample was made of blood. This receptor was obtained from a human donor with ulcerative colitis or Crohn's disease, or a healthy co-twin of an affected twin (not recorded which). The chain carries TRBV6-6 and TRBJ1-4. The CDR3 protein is CASSRGMANEKLFF.